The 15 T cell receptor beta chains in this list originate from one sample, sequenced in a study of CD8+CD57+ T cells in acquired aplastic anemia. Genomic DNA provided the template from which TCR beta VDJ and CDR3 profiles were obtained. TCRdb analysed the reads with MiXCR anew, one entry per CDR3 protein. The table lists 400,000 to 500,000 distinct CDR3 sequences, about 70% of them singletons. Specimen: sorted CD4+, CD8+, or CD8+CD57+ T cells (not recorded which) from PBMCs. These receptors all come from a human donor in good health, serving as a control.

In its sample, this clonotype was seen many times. The CDR3 loop is CARSGKETQYF. DNA for the CDR3: TGTGCGCGATCCGGGAAAGAGACCCAGTACTTC. The chain has TRBV30 and TRBJ2-5; D is possibly TRBD2 (5 bases). CDR1 and CDR2 from the germline V gene are GTSNPN and SVGIG (reference sequence). CDR3 size: 11 residues.

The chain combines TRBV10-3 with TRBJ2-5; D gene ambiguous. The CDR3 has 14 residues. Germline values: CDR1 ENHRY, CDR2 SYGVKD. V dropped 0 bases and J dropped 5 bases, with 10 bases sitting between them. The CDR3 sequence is CAISESVVRETQYF. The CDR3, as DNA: TGTGCCATCAGTGAGTCGGTAGTAAGGGAGACCCAGTACTTC.

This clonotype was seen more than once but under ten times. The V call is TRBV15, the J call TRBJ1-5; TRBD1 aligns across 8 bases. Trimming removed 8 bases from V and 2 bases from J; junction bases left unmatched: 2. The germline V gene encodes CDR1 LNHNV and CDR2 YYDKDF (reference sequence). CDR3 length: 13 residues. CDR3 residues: CATDRGGNQPQHF. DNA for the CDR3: TGTGCCACCGACAGGGGCGGCAATCAGCCCCAGCATTTT. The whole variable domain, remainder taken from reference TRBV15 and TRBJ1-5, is DAMVIQNPRYQVTQFGKPVTLSCSQTLNHNVMYWYQQKSSQAPKLLFHYYDKDFNNEADTPDNFQSRRPNTSFCFLDIRSPGLGDTAMYLCATDRGGNQPQHFGDGTRLSIL.

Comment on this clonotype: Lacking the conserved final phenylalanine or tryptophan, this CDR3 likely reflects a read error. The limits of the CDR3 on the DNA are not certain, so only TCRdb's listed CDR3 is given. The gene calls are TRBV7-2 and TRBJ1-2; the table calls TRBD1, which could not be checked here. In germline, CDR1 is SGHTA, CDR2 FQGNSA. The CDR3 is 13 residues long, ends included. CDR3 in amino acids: CASSLAPSQGYQN.

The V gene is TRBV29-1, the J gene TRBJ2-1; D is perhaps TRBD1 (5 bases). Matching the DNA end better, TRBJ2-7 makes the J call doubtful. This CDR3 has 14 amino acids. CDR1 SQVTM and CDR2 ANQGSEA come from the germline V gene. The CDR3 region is CSGGGPAWGNEQYF. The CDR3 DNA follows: TGCAGCGGTGGCGGACCAGCCTGGGGCAATGAGCAGTACTTC.

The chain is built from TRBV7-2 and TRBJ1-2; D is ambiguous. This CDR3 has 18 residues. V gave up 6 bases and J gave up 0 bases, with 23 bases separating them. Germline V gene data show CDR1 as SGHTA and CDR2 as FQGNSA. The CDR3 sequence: CASSTGICAFGTNYGYTF. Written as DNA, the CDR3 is TGTGCCAGCAGTACTGGTATCTGTGCCTTCGGGACTAACTATGGCTACACCTTC.

CDR3 sequence: CASSSRQSSYEQYF. The CDR3 coding sequence is TGTGCCAGCAGCTCCAGACAGAGCTCCTACGAGCAGTACTTC. The chain couples TRBV7-2 to TRBJ2-7; perhaps TRBD1 as D (5 bases). The CDR3 spans 14 residues. Per germline, CDR1 SGHTA and CDR2 FQGNSA. Trimming left V 4 bases short and J 0 bases short, with 10 bases between.

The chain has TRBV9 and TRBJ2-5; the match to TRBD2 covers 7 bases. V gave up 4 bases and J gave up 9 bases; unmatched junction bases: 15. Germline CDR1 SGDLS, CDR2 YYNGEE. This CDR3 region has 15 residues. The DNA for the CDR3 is TGTGCCAGCAGCTGGACGACTAGCACTCGCCAGCCCCAGTACTTC. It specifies CASSWTTSTRQPQYF.

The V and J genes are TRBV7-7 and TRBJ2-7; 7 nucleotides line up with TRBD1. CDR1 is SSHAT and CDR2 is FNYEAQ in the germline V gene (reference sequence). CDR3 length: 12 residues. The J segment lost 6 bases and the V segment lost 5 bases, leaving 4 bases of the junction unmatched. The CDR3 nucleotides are TGTGCCAGCAGCCCCGGGACAGTCGAGCAGTACTTC. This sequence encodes CASSPGTVEQYF.

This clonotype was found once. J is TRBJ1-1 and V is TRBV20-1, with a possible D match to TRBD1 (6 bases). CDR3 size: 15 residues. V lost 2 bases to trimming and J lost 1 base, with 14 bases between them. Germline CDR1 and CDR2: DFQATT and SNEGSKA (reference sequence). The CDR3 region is CSARLRDTQNTEAFF. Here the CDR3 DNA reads TGCAGTGCTAGACTCCGGGACACCCAGAACACTGAAGCTTTCTTT.

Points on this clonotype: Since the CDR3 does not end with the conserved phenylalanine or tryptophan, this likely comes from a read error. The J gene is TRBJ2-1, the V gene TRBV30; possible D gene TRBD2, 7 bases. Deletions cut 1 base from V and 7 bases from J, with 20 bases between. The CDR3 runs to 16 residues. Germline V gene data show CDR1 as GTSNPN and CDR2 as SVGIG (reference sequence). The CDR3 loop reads CAWSGLSGGAWNEQFL. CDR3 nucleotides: TGTGCCTGGAGTGGATTGTCGGGGGGCGCGTGGAATGAGCAGTTCCTC.

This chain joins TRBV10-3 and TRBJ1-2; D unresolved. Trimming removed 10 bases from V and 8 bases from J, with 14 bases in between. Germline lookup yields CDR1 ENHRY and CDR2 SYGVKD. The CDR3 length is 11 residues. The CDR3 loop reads CATERPGGYTF. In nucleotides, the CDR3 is TGTGCCACAGAACGGCCCGGGGGCTACACCTTC.

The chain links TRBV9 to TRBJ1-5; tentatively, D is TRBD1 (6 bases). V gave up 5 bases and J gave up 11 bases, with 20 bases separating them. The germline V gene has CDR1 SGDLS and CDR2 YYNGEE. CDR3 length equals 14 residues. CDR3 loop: CASRVRQAAHTQHF. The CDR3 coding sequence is TGTGCCAGCAGGGTTCGACAGGCAGCTCACACCCAGCATTTT.

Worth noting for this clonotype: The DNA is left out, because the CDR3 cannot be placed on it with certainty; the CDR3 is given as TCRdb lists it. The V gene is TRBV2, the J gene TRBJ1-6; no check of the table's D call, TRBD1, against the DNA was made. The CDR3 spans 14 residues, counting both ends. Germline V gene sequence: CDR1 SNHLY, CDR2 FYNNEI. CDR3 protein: CASSARQRWPHLRF.

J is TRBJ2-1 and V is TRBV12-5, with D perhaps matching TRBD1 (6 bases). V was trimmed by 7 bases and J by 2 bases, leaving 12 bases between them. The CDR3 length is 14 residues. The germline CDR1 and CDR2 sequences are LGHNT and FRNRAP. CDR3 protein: CASAPGQTYNEQFF. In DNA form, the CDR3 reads TGTGCTAGTGCCCCGGGACAAACCTACAATGAGCAGTTCTTC.